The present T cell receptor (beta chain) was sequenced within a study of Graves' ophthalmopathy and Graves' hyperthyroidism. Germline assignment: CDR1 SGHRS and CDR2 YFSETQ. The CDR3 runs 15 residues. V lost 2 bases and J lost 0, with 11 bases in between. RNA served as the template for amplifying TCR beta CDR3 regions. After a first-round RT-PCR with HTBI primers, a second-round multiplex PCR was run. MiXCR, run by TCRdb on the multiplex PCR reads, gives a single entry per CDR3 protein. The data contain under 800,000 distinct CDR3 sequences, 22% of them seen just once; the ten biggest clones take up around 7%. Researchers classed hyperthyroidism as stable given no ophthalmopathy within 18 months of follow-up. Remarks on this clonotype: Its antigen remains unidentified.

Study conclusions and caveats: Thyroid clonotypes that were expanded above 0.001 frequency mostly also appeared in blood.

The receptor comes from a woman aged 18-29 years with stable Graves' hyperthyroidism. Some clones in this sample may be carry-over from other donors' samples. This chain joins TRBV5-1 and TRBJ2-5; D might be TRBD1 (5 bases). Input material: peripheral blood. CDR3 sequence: CASSFAGWDQETQYF. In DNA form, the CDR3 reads TGCGCCAGCAGCTTCGCAGGGTGGGACCAAGAGACCCAGTACTTC.